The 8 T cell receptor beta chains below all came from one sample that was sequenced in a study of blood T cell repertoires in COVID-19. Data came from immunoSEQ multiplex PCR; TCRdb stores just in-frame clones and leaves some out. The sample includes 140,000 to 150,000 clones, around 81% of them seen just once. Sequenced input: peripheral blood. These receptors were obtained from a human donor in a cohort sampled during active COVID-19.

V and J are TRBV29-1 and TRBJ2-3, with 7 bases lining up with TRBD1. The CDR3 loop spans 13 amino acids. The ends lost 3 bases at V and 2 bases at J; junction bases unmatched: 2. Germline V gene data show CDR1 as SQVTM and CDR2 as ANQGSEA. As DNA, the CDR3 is TGCAGCGTTGATGGGACAGCCACAGATACGCAGTATTTT. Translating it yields CSVDGTATDTQYF.

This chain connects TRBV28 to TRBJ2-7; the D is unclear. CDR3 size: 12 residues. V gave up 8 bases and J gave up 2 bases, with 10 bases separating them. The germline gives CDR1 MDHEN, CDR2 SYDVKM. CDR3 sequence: CASLAGTYEQYF. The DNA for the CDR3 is TGTGCCAGCCTGGCAGGAACCTACGAGCAGTACTTC.

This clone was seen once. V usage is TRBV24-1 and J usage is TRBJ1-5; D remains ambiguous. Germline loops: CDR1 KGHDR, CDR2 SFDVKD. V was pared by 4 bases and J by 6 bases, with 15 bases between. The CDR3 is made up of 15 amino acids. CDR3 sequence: CATSDATSLAQPQHF. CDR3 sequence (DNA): TGTGCCACCAGTGACGCAACAAGTTTGGCTCAGCCCCAGCATTTT.

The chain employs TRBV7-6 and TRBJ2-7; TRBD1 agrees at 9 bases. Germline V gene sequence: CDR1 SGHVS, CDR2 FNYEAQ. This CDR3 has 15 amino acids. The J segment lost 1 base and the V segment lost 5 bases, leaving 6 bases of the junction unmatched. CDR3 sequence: CASSVDRGRSYEQYF. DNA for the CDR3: TGTGCCAGCAGCGTGGACAGGGGTAGGTCCTACGAGCAGTACTTC. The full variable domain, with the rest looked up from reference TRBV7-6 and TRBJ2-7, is GAGVSQSPRYKVTKRGQDVALRCDPISGHVSLYWYRQALGQGPEFLTYFNYEAQQDKSGLPNDRFSAERPEGSISTLTIQRTEQRDSAMYRCASSVDRGRSYEQYFGPGTRLTVT.

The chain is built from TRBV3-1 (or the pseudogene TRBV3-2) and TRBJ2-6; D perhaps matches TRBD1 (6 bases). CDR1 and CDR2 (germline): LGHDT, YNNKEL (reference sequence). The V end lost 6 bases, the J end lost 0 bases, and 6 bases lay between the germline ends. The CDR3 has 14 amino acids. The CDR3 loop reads CASRDSSGANVLTF. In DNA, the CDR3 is TGTGCCAGCAGGGACAGCTCTGGGGCCAACGTCCTGACTTTC.

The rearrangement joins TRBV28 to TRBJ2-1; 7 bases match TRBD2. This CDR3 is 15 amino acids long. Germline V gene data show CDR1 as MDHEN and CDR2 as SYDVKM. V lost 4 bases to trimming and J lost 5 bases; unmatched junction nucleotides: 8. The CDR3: CASSSWTSGDNEQFF. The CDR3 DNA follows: TGTGCCAGCAGTTCTTGGACTAGTGGGGACAATGAGCAGTTCTTC.

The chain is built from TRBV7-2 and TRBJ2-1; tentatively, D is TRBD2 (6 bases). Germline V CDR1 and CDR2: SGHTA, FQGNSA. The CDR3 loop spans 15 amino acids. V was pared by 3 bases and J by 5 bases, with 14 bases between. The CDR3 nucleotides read TGTGCCAGCAGCTTTATGGGGGAGGAGCACAATGAGCAGTTCTTC. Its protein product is CASSFMGEEHNEQFF.

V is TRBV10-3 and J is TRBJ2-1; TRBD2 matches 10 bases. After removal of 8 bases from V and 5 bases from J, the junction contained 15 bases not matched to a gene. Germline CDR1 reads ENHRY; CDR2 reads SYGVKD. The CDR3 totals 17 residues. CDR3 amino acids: CAIGASGRGGPDNEQFF. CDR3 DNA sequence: TGTGCCATCGGCGCTAGCGGGAGAGGGGGCCCCGACAATGAGCAGTTCTTC.